This T cell receptor beta chain originates from a study of blood T cells in healthy people across ages. General observations from the study: Calculation of diversity from one million T cells yielded estimates considered to be underestimates. Greater diversity and more naive CD4+ cells were seen in long-lived donors than in aged donors.

About this clonotype itself: Its antigen is as yet unknown.

Through a sample-barcoded 5' primer and a J-beta primer mix, a second PCR was run for about 6 to 12 cycles. Each CDR3 protein is one row after TCRdb ran MiXCR on the 5' RACE reads. The table shows about 970,000 distinct CDR3 sequences, with 45% to 60% occurring only once. Per sample, at least 5.5 micrograms of total RNA were extracted. Germline CDR1 MDHEN, CDR2 SYDVKM. The V end lost 6 bases, the J end lost 1 base, and 7 bases lay between the germline ends. CDR3 length: 12 amino acids. The receptor's source is a woman aged 55-69 years in good health. Sequencing used blood. The chain carries TRBV28 and TRBJ2-7, with D uncertain. CDR3 amino acids: CASRSDSYEQYF. As DNA, the CDR3 is TGTGCCAGCAGATCCGATTCCTACGAGCAGTACTTC.